This TCR beta chain was identified in a study of blood T cell repertoires in COVID-19. Study background: Donors in the United States, Italy and Spain gave samples during acute or convalescent COVID-19. T cells, B-cell-depleted T cells, or PBMCs supplied cDNA or gDNA.

Per the original methods: For nucleated cells, counts were estimated from reference gene primer amplification. Data came from immunoSEQ multiplex PCR; TCRdb stores just in-frame clones and leaves some out. D and trimming were read from the DNA, whereas the V and J calls and clone size are those reported in that table. The sample has some 140,000 clones; about 90% are singletons. Germline V gives CDR1 MNHEY, CDR2 SVGAGI. The V segment lost 6 bases and the J segment 4 bases; nucleotides outside the gene matches: 6. This CDR3 comprises 14 residues. The source material was peripheral blood. This rearrangement joins TRBV6-5 to TRBJ1-2; 9 bases fit TRBD1. The receptor's source is a man aged 50 to 60 with acute or convalescent COVID-19. The CDR3 sequence is CASSYRGPLYGYTF. The CDR3 DNA follows: TGTGCCAGCAGCTACAGGGGGCCACTCTATGGCTACACCTTC.